One sample yielded the 31 T cell receptor beta chains listed below, sequenced in a study of cytomegalovirus exposure and HLA in healthy donors. Sequenced by immunoSEQ multiplex PCR; TCRdb stores in-frame clones only, minus some. Of 50,000 to 65,000 clones listed, over 90% are singletons. The sequencing input was PBMCs. The receptors originated from a woman aged 18 to 35 in good health and CMV-seropositive.

The V call is TRBV27, the J call TRBJ1-1; D gene ambiguous. V was cut by 3 bases and J by 3 bases, with 8 bases left in between. This CDR3 region has 13 residues. Germline lookup yields CDR1 MNHEY and CDR2 SMNVEV (reference sequence). In nucleotides, the CDR3 is TGTGCCAGCAGTTTGAGTCAATACACTGAAGCTTTCTTT. Amino acid sequence: CASSLSQYTEAFF.

V usage is TRBV2 and J usage is TRBJ2-5, with 13 bases matching TRBD2. This CDR3 spans 16 amino acids. CDR1 is SNHLY, CDR2 FYNNEI, per germline. After removal of 6 bases from V and 7 bases from J, the junction contained 11 bases not matched to a gene. This chain's CDR3 is CASSEGLAGSRTTQYF. The CDR3 bases are TGTGCCAGCAGCGAGGGACTAGCGGGGTCCCGAACGACCCAGTACTTC.

The genes are TRBV15 and TRBJ2-4; D unresolved. Germline lookup yields CDR1 LNHNV and CDR2 YYDKDF (reference sequence). Between the trimmed V and J ends, which lost 3 bases and 5 bases, there was a span of 11 bases. This CDR3 is 14 amino acids long. The CDR3 spells CATSSRAIENIQYF. CDR3 nucleotides: TGTGCCACCAGCAGCCGTGCGATAGAAAACATTCAGTACTTC.

The count of this clone is one. The chain has TRBV28 and TRBJ2-7, with 7 nucleotides matching TRBD1. Trimming at V came to 5 bases and at J to 2 bases, leaving 3 bases not matched to a gene. Looked up from germline, CDR1 is MDHEN and CDR2 is SYDVKM. The CDR3 is 13 residues long. CDR3 nucleotides: TGTGCCAGCAGTCCAGGGGGACCCTACGAGCAGTACTTC. Translating it yields CASSPGGPYEQYF.

The J gene is TRBJ1-5, the V gene TRBV4-1; D call uncertain. The germline V and J ends were trimmed by 5 bases and 2 bases, with 7 bases remaining between them. The germline gives CDR1 MGHRA, CDR2 YSYEKL. This CDR3 region has 13 residues. The CDR3 sequence is CASSRRGNQPQHF. The DNA for the CDR3 is TGCGCCAGCAGCAGGAGGGGCAATCAGCCCCAGCATTTT.

The chain uses TRBV11-2 and TRBJ1-1, with no clear D. The CDR3 has 14 residues. The V gene's germline CDR1 is SGHAT and CDR2 FQNNGV. V was pared by 2 bases and J by 1 base, with 8 bases between. The CDR3 sequence is CASSLTQSNTEAFF. The CDR3 DNA follows: TGTGCCAGCAGCTTAACCCAGTCGAACACTGAAGCTTTCTTT.

The J gene is TRBJ2-5, the V gene TRBV7-3, with a possible D match to TRBD1 (7 bases). CDR3 length equals 14 residues. V was shortened by 4 bases and J by 3 bases, with 12 bases between the two germline ends. Germline loops: CDR1 SGHTA, CDR2 FQGTGA. Here the CDR3 DNA reads TGTGCCAGCAGCTCCAGGGGGGCCGAAGAGACCCAGTACTTC. Its protein product is CASSSRGAEETQYF.

Regarding this clone: At one boundary the junction diverges from the germline segment, which might be a read error. The V and J genes are TRBV19 and TRBJ2-7, with TRBD1 matching over 9 bases. This CDR3 contains 11 residues. Looked up from germline, CDR1 is LNHDA and CDR2 is SQIVND (reference sequence). CDR3 in DNA: TGTGCCAGTAGTAGCCGGGACAGGGTGTCCTTC. It specifies CASSSRDRVSF.

The rearrangement uses TRBV5-1 and TRBJ2-1; TRBD2 matches at 7 bases. The ends lost 3 bases at V and 7 bases at J; junction bases unmatched: 1. The CDR3 extends over 12 amino acids. Germline V gene sequence: CDR1 SGHRS, CDR2 YFSETQ. The CDR3 spells CASSSGLNEQFF. CDR3 DNA sequence: TGCGCCAGCAGCTCGGGACTAAATGAGCAGTTCTTC.

The chain employs TRBV2 and TRBJ1-5; 8 bases are shared with TRBD1. Germline CDR1 SNHLY, CDR2 FYNNEI. Trimming at V came to 6 bases and at J to 0 bases, leaving 7 bases not matched to a gene. The CDR3 runs 16 residues. The CDR3 region is CASRSGTGNSNQPQHF. CDR3 DNA: TGTGCCAGCAGGTCCGGGACAGGTAATAGCAATCAGCCCCAGCATTTT.

This clone came up a few times. This CDR3 reads CASSIDLGPEQFF. CDR3 bases: TGTGCCAGTAGTATAGATCTAGGTCCAGAGCAGTTCTTC. This rearrangement joins TRBV19 to TRBJ2-1; D unclear. This CDR3 is 13 amino acids long. CDR1 and CDR2 from the germline V gene are LNHDA and SQIVND (reference sequence). V lost 0 bases and J 10 bases, leaving 10 bases between the germline ends.

The chain has TRBV6-1 and TRBJ2-2; tentatively, D is TRBD2 (5 bases). Germline V gene lookup returns CDR1 MNHNS and CDR2 SASEGT. The CDR3 sequence is 14 residues long. Trimming removed 8 bases at V and 3 bases at J, with 13 bases between. The CDR3 bases are TGTGCCAGCCGGACGGGGAAGTACACCGGGGAGCTGTTTTTT. As protein: CASRTGKYTGELFF.

V gene TRBV28 combines with J gene TRBJ2-5; the D gene is possibly TRBD1 (6 bases). The CDR3 covers 11 residues. The germline V gene encodes CDR1 MDHEN and CDR2 SYDVKM. Trimming cost V 7 bases and J 12 bases, with 15 bases left between them. This CDR3 reads CASIGDTHEYF. In nucleotides, the CDR3 is TGTGCCAGCATTGGGGACACTCACGAGTACTTC.

The V and J genes are TRBV6-1 and TRBJ2-3; 13 nucleotides match TRBD2. Trimming removed 3 bases from V and 8 bases from J; junction bases left unmatched: 8. Germline V gene sequence: CDR1 MNHNS, CDR2 SASEGT. The CDR3 is 16 residues long. CDR3 nucleotides: TGTGCCAGCAGTGACCGACTAGCGGGAGGTTCTGGTACGCAGTATTTT. Translated, it gives CASSDRLAGGSGTQYF.

The V gene is TRBV5-6, the J gene TRBJ1-4; D unclear. From germline, CDR1 is SGHDT and CDR2 YYEEEE. Trimming took off 1 base at V and 8 bases at J, with 9 bases between the two ends. The CDR3 covers 13 residues. The CDR3 DNA reads as TGTGCCAGCAGCTTGAGGCAGGCCGAAAAACTGTTTTTT. Its protein is CASSLRQAEKLFF.

The CDR3 loop is CASTRTREPGAQYF. The CDR3 DNA reads TGTGCCAGCACTAGGACCCGGGAACCCGGGGCCCAGTACTTC. The chain joins TRBV6-1 to TRBJ2-5; tentatively, D is TRBD2 (5 bases). With 7 bases removed from V and 9 bases from J, the gap between germline ends came to 21 bases. The germline CDR1 and CDR2 sequences are MNHNS and SASEGT. The CDR3 is 14 amino acids.

The genes are TRBV28 and TRBJ1-1; D unresolved. From germline, CDR1 is MDHEN and CDR2 SYDVKM. The CDR3 sequence is 16 residues long. Trimming took off 2 bases at V and 3 bases at J, with 16 bases between the two ends. The CDR3 DNA reads as TGTGCCAGCAGTTTAAGAGGGTTAGAGTGGTACACTGAAGCTTTCTTT. Protein: CASSLRGLEWYTEAFF.

The chain is built from TRBV2 and TRBJ2-3; no clear D. The ends were cut back, 6 bases at V and 4 bases at J, with 5 bases in the middle. This CDR3 spans 11 amino acids. CDR1 is SNHLY and CDR2 is FYNNEI in the germline V gene. The CDR3 bases are TGTGCCAGCAGGCTAGCAGATACGCAGTATTTT. Protein: CASRLADTQYF.

This chain uses TRBV27 with TRBJ2-2; D unclear. Germline V gene data show CDR1 as MNHEY and CDR2 as SMNVEV (reference sequence). Trimming cost V 3 bases and J 0 bases, with 8 bases left between them. The CDR3 totals 15 residues. CDR3 in amino acids: CASSLAATNTGELFF. Here the CDR3 DNA reads TGTGCCAGCAGTTTGGCGGCCACGAACACCGGGGAGCTGTTTTTT.

The CDR3: CASSRVPPSEQYF. The CDR3 nucleotides read TGTGCCAGCAGCCGGGTCCCTCCCTCCGAGCAGTACTTC. The V and J genes are TRBV7-6 and TRBJ2-7; D uncertain. This CDR3 region has 13 residues. The ends were cut back, 5 bases at V and 6 bases at J, with 14 bases in the middle. Germline-derived CDR1 and CDR2 are SGHVS and FNYEAQ.

This chain joins TRBV11-2 and TRBJ2-2; a possible D gene is TRBD2 (6 bases). Trimming left V 2 bases short and J 7 bases short, with 14 bases between. The CDR3 is 15 amino acids. CDR1 SGHAT and CDR2 FQNNGV come from the germline V gene. CDR3 loop: CASSLNPGLDGELFF. The CDR3 DNA reads as TGTGCCAGCAGCTTAAATCCGGGACTGGACGGGGAGCTGTTTTTT.

The chain couples TRBV4-1 to TRBJ1-5; the D is unclear. Trimming removed 4 bases from V and 9 bases from J, with 13 bases in between. The germline CDR1 and CDR2 sequences are MGHRA and YSYEKL. The CDR3 covers 13 residues. The CDR3 reads CASSLSSEAPQHF. CDR3 DNA sequence: TGCGCCAGCAGCCTAAGTTCGGAGGCGCCCCAGCATTTT.

V gene TRBV7-8 combines with J gene TRBJ1-1; TRBD1 is a possible D gene (5 bases). Germline-derived CDR1 and CDR2 are SGHVS and FQNEAQ. The length of the CDR3 is 17 residues. Trimming left V 4 bases short and J 1 base short, with 19 bases between. In DNA form, the CDR3 reads TGTGCCAGCAGCTGGCAACAAGAACGGGGGGGGAACACTGAAGCTTTCTTT. The encoded protein is CASSWQQERGGNTEAFF.

This chain links TRBV10-3 with TRBJ2-4; D gene ambiguous. The germline CDR1 and CDR2 sequences are ENHRY and SYGVKD. This CDR3 has 18 residues. The germline V and J ends were trimmed by 3 bases and 0 bases, with 18 bases remaining between them. CDR3 region: CAISDRGVQPIAKNIQYF. CDR3 coding DNA: TGTGCCATCAGTGATCGTGGTGTACAGCCGATAGCCAAAAACATTCAGTACTTC.

DNA for the CDR3: TGTGCCAGGAGTAAACAAGTCAGCTATGGCTACACCTTC. It translates to CARSKQVSYGYTF. J is TRBJ1-2 and V is TRBV6-7; D is unresolved. TRBV6-7 is labeled an ORF, and its function is uncertain. CDR3 length: 13 residues. Trimming pared 9 bases from V and 4 bases from J, leaving 15 bases between.

The chain joins TRBV5-8 to TRBJ1-1; D may be TRBD1 (5 bases). Between the trimmed V and J ends, which lost 6 bases and 2 bases, there was a span of 14 bases. CDR3 size: 14 residues. Germline V gene sequence: CDR1 SGHTS, CDR2 YDEGEE. Written as DNA, the CDR3 is TGTGCCAGCACCGGACGAAGGGGTAACACTGAAGCTTTCTTT. It encodes CASTGRRGNTEAFF. Together with reference TRBV5-8 and TRBJ1-1, the CDR3 gives the full variable domain: EAGVTQSPTHLIKTRGQQATLRCSPISGHTSVYWYQQALGLGLQFLLWYDEGEERNRGNFPPRFSGRQFPNYSSELNVNALELEDSALYLCASTGRRGNTEAFFGQGTRLTVV.

The J gene is TRBJ2-7, the V gene TRBV7-2, with 7 nucleotides matching TRBD2. CDR3 size: 17 residues. Germline V gene sequence: CDR1 SGHTA, CDR2 FQGNSA. V lost 1 base to trimming and J lost 6 bases; unmatched junction nucleotides: 15. CDR3 sequence (DNA): TGTGCCAGCAGCTTAGTTATCGGGGGGAAAAGGATGGGCGAGCAGTACTTC. It is translated as CASSLVIGGKRMGEQYF.

In the case of this clone: A read error may account for a junction end that differs from germline. The chain joins TRBV5-8 to TRBJ1-1; TRBD1 aligns across 8 bases. This CDR3 has 13 residues. Germline CDR1 reads SGHTS; CDR2 reads YDEGEE. CDR3 sequence (DNA): TGTGCCAGCAGATTGGACAGGGCCGCTGAAGCTTTCTTT. It translates to CASRLDRAAEAFF.

This chain joins TRBV7-6 and TRBJ1-3; the D gene is possibly TRBD1 (6 bases). Per germline, CDR1 SGHVS and CDR2 FNYEAQ. The CDR3 runs 20 residues. V lost 3 bases to trimming and J lost 0 bases, with 24 bases between them. The CDR3 is CASSFRAPGVVLLSGNTIYF. The CDR3, as DNA: TGTGCCAGCAGCTTTCGGGCCCCAGGGGTCGTTTTGCTCTCTGGAAACACCATATATTTT.

V is TRBV7-2 and J is TRBJ1-2, with D unclear. The CDR3 is made up of 11 amino acids. Per germline, CDR1 SGHTA and CDR2 FQGNSA. V was shortened by 4 bases and J by 4 bases, with 4 bases between the two germline ends. CDR3 bases: TGTGCCAGCAGCTCCAGCTATGGCTACACCTTC. Translation: CASSSSYGYTF.

Only one count was recorded for this clone. J is TRBJ1-5 and V is TRBV29-1; the D gene is possibly TRBD1 (5 bases). The V and J ends lost 6 bases and 2 bases respectively, with 14 bases between them. Looked up from germline, CDR1 is SQVTM and CDR2 is ANQGSEA. The CDR3 length is 14 residues. The CDR3 DNA sequence: TGCAGCGTCCAGGGTACGGGTCGCAATCAGCCCCAGCATTTT. Protein: CSVQGTGRNQPQHF.